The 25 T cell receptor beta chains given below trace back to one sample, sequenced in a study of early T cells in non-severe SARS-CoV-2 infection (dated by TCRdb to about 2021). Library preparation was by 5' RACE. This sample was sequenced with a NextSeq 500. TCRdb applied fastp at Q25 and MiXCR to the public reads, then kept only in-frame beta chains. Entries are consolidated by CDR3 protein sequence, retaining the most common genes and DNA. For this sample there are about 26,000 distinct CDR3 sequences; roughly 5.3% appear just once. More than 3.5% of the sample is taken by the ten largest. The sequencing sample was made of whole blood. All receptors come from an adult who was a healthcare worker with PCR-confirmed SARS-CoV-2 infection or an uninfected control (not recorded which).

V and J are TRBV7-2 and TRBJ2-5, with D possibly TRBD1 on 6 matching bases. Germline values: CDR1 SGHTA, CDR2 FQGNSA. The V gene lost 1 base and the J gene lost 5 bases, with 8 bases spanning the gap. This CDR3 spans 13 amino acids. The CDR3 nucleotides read TGTGCCAGCAGCTTAGGGGGGCCGGAGACCCAGTACTTC. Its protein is CASSLGGPETQYF.

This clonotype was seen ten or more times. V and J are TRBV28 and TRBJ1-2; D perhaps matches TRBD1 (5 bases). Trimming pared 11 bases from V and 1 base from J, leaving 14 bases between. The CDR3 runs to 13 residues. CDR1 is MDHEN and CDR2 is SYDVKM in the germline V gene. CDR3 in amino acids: CAQSDSRNYGYTF. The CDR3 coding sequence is TGTGCCCAGTCCGACAGCCGTAACTATGGCTACACCTTC.

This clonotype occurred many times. The CDR3: CASSGAGAGNEQFF. The CDR3 DNA is TGCGCCAGCAGTGGTGCGGGGGCGGGCAATGAGCAGTTCTTC. The chain links TRBV10-2 to TRBJ2-1, with D perhaps TRBD2 (7 bases). Germline CDR1 is WSHSY and CDR2 is SAAADI. This CDR3 region has 14 residues. Deletions cut 4 bases from V and 6 bases from J, with 13 bases between.

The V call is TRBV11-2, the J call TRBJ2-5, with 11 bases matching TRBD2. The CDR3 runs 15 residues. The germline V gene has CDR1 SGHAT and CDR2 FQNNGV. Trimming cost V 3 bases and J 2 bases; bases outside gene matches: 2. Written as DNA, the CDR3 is TGTGCCAGCAGCTTCGCTAGCGGGGGGCAAGAGACCCAGTACTTC. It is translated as CASSFASGGQETQYF.

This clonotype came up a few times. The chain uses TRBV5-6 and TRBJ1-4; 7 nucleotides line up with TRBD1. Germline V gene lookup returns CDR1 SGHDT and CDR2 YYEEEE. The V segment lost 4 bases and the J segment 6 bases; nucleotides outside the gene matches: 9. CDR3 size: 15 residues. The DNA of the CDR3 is TGTGCCAGCAGCCCCCGAACAGGGGTGCATGAAAAACTGTTTTTT. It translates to CASSPRTGVHEKLFF.

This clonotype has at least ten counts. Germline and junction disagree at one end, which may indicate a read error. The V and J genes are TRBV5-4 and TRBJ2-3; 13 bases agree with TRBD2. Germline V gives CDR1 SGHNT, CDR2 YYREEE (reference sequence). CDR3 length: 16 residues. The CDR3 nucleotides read TGTGCCAGCAGCCCGAGGACTAGCGGGGGCACAGATACTCAGTATTTT. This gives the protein CASSPRTSGGTDTQYF. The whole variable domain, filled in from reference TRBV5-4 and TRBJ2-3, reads ETGVTQSPTHLIKTRGQQVTLRCSSQSGHNTVSWYQQALGQGPQFIFQYYREEENGRGNFPPRFSGLQFPNYSSELNVNALELDDSALYLCASSPRTSGGTDTQYFGPGTRLTVL.

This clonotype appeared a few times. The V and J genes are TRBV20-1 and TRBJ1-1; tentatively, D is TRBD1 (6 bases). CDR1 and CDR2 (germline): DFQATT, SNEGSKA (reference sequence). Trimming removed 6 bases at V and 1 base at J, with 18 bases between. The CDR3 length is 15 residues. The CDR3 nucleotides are TGCAGTGCCACCCCATGGAGGGGACAGAACACTGAAGCTTTCTTT. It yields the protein CSATPWRGQNTEAFF.

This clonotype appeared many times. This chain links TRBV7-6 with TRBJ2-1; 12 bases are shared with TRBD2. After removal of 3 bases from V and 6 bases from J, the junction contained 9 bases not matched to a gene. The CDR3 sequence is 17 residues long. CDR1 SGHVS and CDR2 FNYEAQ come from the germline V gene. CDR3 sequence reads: CASSFPSGGARGNEQFF. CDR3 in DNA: TGTGCCAGCAGCTTCCCTAGCGGGGGGGCAAGGGGCAATGAGCAGTTCTTC.

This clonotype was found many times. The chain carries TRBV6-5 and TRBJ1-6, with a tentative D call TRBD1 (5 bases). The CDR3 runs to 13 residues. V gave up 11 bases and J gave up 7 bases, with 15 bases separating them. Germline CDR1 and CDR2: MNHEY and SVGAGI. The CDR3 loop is CAGSVDSNSPLHF. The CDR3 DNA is TGTGCCGGTTCGGTAGACAGCAATTCACCCCTCCACTTT.

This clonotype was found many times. The CDR3 nucleotides are TGTGCCAGCAGTCCCTTTCCCCCACAGGGGGTTGGCTACACCTTC. It encodes CASSPFPPQGVGYTF. The chain combines TRBV27 with TRBJ1-2; 8 nucleotides match TRBD1. Germline CDR1 and CDR2: MNHEY and SMNVEV (reference sequence). This CDR3 contains 15 residues. V lost 5 bases and J lost 7; bases outside the gene matches: 12.

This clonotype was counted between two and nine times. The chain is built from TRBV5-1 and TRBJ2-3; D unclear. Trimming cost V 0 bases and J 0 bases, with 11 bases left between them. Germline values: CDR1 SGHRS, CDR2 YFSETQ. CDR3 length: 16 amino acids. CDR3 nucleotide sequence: TGCGCCAGCAGCTTGGCCGCTGACACCAGCACAGATACGCAGTATTTT. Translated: CASSLAADTSTDTQYF.

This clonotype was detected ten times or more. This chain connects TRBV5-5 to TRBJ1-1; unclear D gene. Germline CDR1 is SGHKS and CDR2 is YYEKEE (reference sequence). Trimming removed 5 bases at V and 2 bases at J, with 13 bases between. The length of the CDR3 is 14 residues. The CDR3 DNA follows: TGTGCCAGCAGGTTGACCGTCGTTAACACTGAAGCTTTCTTT. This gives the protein CASRLTVVNTEAFF.

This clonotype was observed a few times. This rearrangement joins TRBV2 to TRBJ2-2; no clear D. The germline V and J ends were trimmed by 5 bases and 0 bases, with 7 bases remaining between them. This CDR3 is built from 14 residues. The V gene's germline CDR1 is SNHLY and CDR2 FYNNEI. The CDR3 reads CASSRASNTGELFF. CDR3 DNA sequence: TGTGCCAGCAGTCGCGCGTCGAACACCGGGGAGCTGTTTTTT.

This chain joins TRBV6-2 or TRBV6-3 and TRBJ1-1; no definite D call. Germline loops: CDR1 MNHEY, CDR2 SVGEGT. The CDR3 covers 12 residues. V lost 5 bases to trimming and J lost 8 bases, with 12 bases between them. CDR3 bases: TGTGCCAGCAGTACCCTAACACGGGAAGCTTTCTTT. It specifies CASSTLTREAFF.

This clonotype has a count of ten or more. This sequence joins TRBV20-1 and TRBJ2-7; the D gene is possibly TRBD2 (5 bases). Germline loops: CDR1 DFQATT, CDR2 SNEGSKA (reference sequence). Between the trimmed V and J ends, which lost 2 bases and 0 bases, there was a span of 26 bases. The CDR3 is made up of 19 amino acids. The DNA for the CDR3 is TGCAGTGCTAGACGCCCCCCCAATGTTCGGACTGCTTACTCCTACGAGCAGTACTTC. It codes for CSARRPPNVRTAYSYEQYF.

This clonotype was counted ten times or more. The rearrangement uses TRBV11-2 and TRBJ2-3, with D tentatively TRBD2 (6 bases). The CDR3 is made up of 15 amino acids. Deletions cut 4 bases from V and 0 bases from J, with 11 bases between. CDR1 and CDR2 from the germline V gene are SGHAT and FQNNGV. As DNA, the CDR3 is TGTGCCAGCAGCTGGGCCGGGAGTAGCACAGATACGCAGTATTTT. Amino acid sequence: CASSWAGSSTDTQYF.

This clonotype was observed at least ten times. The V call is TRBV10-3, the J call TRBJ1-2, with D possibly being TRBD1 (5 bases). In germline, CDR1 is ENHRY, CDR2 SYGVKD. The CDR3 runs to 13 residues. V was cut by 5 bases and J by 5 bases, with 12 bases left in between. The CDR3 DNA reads TGTGCCATCAGTCCGGCAGGGCAATATGGCTACACCTTC. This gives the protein CAISPAGQYGYTF.

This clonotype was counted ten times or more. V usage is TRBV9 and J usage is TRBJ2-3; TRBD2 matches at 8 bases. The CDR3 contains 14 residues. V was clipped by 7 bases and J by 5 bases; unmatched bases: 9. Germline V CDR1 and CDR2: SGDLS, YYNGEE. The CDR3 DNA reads TGTGCCAGCCTTCCGGGACTAGGTTTAGATACGCAGTATTTT. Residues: CASLPGLGLDTQYF.

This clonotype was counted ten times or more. CDR3 protein: CSVRDTSYEQYF. DNA of the CDR3: TGCAGCGTCCGGGACACCTCCTACGAGCAGTACTTC. J is TRBJ2-7 and V is TRBV29-1; a weak D match, TRBD1 (6 bases). The CDR3 is 12 amino acids. V was clipped by 6 bases and J by 0 bases, with 9 bases between them. CDR1 and CDR2 from the germline V gene are SQVTM and ANQGSEA.

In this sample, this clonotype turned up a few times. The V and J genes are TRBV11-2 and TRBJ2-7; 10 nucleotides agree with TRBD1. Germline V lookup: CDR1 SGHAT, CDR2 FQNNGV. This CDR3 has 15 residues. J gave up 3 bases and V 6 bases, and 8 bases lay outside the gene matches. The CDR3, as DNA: TGTGCCAGCAGGGAAACCGGGACAGGGGTCTACGAGCAGTACTTC. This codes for CASRETGTGVYEQYF.

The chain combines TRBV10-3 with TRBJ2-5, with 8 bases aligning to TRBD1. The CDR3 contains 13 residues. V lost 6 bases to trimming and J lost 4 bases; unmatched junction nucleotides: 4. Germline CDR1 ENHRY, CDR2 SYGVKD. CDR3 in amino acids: CAISDRGRETQYF. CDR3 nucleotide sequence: TGTGCCATCAGCGACAGGGGCCGAGAGACCCAGTACTTC.

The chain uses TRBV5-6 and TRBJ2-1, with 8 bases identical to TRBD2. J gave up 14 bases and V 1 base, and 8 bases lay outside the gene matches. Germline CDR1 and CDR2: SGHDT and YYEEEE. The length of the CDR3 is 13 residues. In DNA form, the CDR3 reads TGTGCCAGCAGCTTGAGCAGGACTAGCAGTAAGTTCTTC. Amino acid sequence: CASSLSRTSSKFF. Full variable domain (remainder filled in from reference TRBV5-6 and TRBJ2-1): DAGVTQSPTHLIKTRGQQVTLRCSPKSGHDTVSWYQQALGQGPQFIFQYYEEEERQRGNFPDRFSGHQFPNYSSELNVNALLLGDSALYLCASSLSRTSSKFFGPGTRLTVL.

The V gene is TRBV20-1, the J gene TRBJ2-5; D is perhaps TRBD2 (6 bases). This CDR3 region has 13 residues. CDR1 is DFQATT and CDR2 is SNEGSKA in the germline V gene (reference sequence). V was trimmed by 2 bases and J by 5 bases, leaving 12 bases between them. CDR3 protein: CSARPRRGETQYF. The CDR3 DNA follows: TGCAGTGCTAGACCCCGGCGGGGTGAGACCCAGTACTTC.

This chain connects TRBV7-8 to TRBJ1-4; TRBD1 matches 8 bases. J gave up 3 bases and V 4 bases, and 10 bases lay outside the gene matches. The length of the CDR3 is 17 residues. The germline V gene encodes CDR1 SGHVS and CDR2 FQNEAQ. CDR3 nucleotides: TGTGCCAGCAGCTCGTCATTCAGGGGGCAGTCTAATGAAAAACTGTTTTTT. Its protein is CASSSSFRGQSNEKLFF.

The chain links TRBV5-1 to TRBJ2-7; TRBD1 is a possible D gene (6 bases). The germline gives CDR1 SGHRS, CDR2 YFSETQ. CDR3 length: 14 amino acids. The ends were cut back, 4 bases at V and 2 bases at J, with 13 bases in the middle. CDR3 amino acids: CASSRDGQTYEQYF. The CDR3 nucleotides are TGCGCCAGCAGCCGAGACGGACAGACCTACGAGCAGTACTTC.